The rows below give T cell receptor beta chains drawn from one sample of a study of cytomegalovirus exposure and HLA in healthy donors. Sequencing was performed with immunoSEQ multiplex PCR; in TCRdb, only in-frame clones are kept and a portion is missing. The sample contains 200,000 to 250,000 clones, approximately 82% of which appear only once. The source material was PBMCs. These receptor sequences come from a man aged 18 to 30 in good health and CMV-seronegative. The CDR3 runs from the conserved cysteine through the conserved F or W. Fields, in order: clone size, V gene, CDR3 length, J gene, D gene, CDR3 protein, CDR3 DNA. D genes are given only for firm matches. Expanded clones are given a class, and other clones once, few, many or no size at all.

.	TRBV15	12	TRBJ1-2	TRBD1	CATSGGTGGYTF	TGTGCCACCAGCGGAGGGACAGGTGGCTACACCTTC
.	TRBV4-1	17	TRBJ2-4	.	CASSQDRAGRGKNIQYF	TGCGCCAGCAGCCAAGATAGGGCAGGGCGGGGCAAAAACATTCAGTACTTC
.	TRBV11-2	15	TRBJ2-7	.	CASIFSGEGSYEQYF	TGTGCCAGCATCTTCTCGGGGGAAGGCTCCTACGAGCAGTACTTC
.	TRBV19	15	TRBJ2-3	TRBD2	CASSIDGGDTDTQYF	TGTGCCAGTAGTATAGATGGGGGGGACACAGATACGCAGTATTTT
.	TRBV2	13	TRBJ1-1	.	CASSGQMNTEAFF	TGTGCCAGCAGTGGACAAATGAACACTGAAGCTTTCTTT
.	TRBV4-2	16	TRBJ1-1	TRBD1	CASSQSTGGGNTEAFF	TGTGCCAGCAGCCAATCTACAGGGGGGGGGAACACTGAAGCTTTCTTT
.	TRBV6-5	12	TRBJ1-2	.	CAVRGRNYGYTF	TGTGCCGTCAGGGGACGGAACTATGGCTACACCTTC
.	TRBV9	16	TRBJ2-1	.	CASSVSRGSGTSEQFF	TGTGCCAGCAGCGTGTCTAGGGGGTCAGGAACGAGTGAGCAGTTCTTC
.	TRBV7-8	14	TRBJ2-7	TRBD2	CASSPEERGYEQYF	TGTGCCAGCAGCCCCGAGGAGCGGGGCTACGAGCAGTACTTC
.	TRBV19	14	TRBJ1-2	.	CASRPPGSSYGYTF	TGTGCCAGTAGACCGCCGGGGAGTAGCTATGGCTACACCTTC
once	TRBV5-8	14	TRBJ2-1	.	CASFRLSSYNEQFF	TGTGCCAGCTTCCGTCTGAGCTCCTACAATGAGCAGTTCTTC
.	TRBV5-1	17	TRBJ2-1	TRBD2	CASSLVVSTSAQNEQFF	TGCGCCAGCAGCTTGGTGGTTTCGACTAGCGCTCAAAATGAGCAGTTCTTC
.	TRBV5-8	16	TRBJ1-2	TRBD1	CASSVLTGTDNYGYTF	TGTGCCAGCAGCGTATTAACCGGGACAGATAACTATGGCTACACCTTC
.	TRBV9	14	TRBJ2-7	TRBD2	CASSALGGYYEQYF	TGTGCCAGCAGCGCCCTCGGGGGGTACTACGAGCAGTACTTC